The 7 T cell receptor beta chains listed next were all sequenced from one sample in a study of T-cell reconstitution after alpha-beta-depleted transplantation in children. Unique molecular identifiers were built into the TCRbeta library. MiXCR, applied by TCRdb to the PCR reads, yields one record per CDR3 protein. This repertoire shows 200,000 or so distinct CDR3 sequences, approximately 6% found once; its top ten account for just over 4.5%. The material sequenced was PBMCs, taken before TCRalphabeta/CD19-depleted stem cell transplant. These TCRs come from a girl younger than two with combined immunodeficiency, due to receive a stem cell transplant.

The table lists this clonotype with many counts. The CDR3 sequence: CASKTVGTSLTDTQYF. The CDR3 DNA reads TGTGCCAGCAAAACAGTCGGGACTTCCCTTACAGATACGCAGTATTTT. V usage is TRBV6-2 or TRBV6-3 and J usage is TRBJ2-3, with a possible D match to TRBD2 (6 bases). The CDR3 covers 16 residues. The germline V gene has CDR1 MNHEY and CDR2 SVGEGT. With 7 bases removed from V and 3 bases from J, the gap between germline ends came to 20 bases.

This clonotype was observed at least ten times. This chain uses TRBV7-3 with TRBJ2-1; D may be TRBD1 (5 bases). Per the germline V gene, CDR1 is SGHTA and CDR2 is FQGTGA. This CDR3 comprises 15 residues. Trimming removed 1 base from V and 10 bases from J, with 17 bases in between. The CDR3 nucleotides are TGTGCCAGCAGCTTAATAGGGGCCCCCCATCCGGAGCAGTTCTTC. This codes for CASSLIGAPHPEQFF. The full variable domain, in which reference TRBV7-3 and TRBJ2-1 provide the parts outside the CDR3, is GAGVSQTPSNKVTEKGKYVELRCDPISGHTALYWYRQSLGQGPEFLIYFQGTGAADDSGLPNDRFFAVRPEGSVSTLKIQRTERGDSAVYLCASSLIGAPHPEQFFGPGTRLTVL.

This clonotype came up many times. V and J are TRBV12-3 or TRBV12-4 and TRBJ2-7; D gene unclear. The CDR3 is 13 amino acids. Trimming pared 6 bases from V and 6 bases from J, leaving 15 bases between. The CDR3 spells CASSLSRSSEQYF. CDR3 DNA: TGTGCCAGCAGCCTCTCCAGGTCGAGCGAGCAGTACTTC.

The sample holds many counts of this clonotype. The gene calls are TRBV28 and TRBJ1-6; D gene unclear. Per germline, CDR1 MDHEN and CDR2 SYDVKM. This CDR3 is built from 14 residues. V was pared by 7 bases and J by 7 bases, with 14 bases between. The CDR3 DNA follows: TGTGCCAGCATACCGACGGTTAGGAATTCACCCCTCCACTTT. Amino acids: CASIPTVRNSPLHF. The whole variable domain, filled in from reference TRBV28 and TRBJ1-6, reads DVKVTQSSRYLVKRTGEKVFLECVQDMDHENMFWYRQDPGLGLRLIYFSYDVKMKEKGDIPEGYSVSREKKERFSLILESASTNQTSMYLCASIPTVRNSPLHFGNGTRLTVT.

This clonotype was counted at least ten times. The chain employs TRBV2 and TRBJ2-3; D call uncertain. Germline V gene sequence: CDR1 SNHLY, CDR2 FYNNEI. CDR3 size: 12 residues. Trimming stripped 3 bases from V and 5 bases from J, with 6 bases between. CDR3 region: CASSDWGDTQYF. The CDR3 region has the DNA TGTGCCAGCAGTGATTGGGGAGATACGCAGTATTTT.

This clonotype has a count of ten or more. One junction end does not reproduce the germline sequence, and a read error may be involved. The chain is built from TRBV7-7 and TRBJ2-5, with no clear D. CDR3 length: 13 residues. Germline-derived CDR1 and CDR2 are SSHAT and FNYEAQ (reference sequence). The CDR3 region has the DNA TGTGCTAGCAGCACGGATCTCCGGGAGACCCAGTACTTC. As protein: CASSTDLRETQYF.

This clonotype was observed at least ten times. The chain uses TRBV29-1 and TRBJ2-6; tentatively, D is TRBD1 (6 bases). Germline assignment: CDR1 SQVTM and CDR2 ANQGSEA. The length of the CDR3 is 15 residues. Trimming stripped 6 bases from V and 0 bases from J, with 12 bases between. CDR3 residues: CSVALGGSGANVLTF. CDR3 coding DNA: TGCAGCGTCGCCTTAGGGGGCTCTGGGGCCAACGTCCTGACTTTC. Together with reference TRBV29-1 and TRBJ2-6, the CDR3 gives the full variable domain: SAVISQKPSRDICQRGTSLTIQCQVDSQVTMMFWYRQQPGQSLTLIATANQGSEATYESGFVIDKFPISRPNLTFSTLTVSNMSPEDSSIYLCSVALGGSGANVLTFGAGSRLTVL.